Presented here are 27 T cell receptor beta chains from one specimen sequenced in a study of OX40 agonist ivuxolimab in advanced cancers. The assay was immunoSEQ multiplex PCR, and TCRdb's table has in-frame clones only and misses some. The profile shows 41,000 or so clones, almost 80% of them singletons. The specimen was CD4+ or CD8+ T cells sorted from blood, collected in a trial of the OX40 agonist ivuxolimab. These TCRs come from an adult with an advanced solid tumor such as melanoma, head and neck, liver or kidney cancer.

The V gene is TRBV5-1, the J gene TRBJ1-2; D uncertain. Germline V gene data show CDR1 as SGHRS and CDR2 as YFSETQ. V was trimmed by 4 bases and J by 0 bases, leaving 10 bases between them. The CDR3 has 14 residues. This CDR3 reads CASSMAGTNYGYTF. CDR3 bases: TGCGCCAGCAGCATGGCGGGAACTAACTATGGCTACACCTTC. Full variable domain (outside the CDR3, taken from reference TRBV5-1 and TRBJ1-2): KAGVTQTPRYLIKTRGQQVTLSCSPISGHRSVSWYQQTPGQGLQFLFEYFSETQRNKGNFPGRFSGRQFSNSRSEMNVSTLELGDSALYLCASSMAGTNYGYTFGSGTRLTVV.

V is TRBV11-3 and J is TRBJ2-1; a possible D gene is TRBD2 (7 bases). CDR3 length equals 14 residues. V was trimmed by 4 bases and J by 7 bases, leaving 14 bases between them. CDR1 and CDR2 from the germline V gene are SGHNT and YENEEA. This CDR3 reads CASSSAGAGNEQFF. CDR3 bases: TGTGCCAGCAGCTCGGCGGGGGCCGGTAATGAGCAGTTCTTC.

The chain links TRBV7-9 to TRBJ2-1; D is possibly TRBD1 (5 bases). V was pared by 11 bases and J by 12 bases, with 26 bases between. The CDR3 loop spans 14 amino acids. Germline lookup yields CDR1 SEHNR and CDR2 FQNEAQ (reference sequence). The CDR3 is CAPQGPGSVGVQFF. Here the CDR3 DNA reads TGTGCCCCCCAAGGACCAGGGTCCGTTGGAGTGCAGTTCTTC.

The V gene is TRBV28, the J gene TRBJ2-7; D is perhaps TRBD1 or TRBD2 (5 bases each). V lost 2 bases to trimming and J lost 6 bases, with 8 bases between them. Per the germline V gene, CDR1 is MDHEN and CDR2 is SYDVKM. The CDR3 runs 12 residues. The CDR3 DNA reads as TGTGCCAGCAGTTTAAGGGACGTCGAGCAGTACTTC. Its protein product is CASSLRDVEQYF.

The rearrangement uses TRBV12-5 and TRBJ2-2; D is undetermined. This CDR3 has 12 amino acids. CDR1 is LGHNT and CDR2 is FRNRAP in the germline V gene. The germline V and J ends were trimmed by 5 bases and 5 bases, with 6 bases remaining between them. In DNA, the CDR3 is TGTGCTAGTGGTCCCCCAACCGGGGAGCTGTTTTTT. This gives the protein CASGPPTGELFF.

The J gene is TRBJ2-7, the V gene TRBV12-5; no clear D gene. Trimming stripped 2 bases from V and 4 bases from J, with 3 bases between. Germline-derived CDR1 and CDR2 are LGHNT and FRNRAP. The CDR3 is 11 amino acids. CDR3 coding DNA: TGTGCTAGTGGTTTGACGTACGAGCAGTACTTC. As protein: CASGLTYEQYF.

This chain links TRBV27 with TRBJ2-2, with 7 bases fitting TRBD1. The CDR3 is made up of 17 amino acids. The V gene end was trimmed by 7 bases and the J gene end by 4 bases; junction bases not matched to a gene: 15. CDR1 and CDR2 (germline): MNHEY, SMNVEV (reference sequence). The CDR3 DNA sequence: TGTGCCAGCAAGTGGTTGGGGGACAGCTCCATCACCGGGGAGCTGTTTTTT. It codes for CASKWLGDSSITGELFF.

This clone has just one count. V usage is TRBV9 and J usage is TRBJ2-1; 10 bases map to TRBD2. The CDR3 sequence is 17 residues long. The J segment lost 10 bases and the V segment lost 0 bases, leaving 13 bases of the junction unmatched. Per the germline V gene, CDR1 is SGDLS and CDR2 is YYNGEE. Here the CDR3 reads CASSVGWGLAGVQEQFF. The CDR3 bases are TGTGCCAGCAGCGTAGGTTGGGGTCTAGCGGGAGTCCAGGAGCAGTTCTTC. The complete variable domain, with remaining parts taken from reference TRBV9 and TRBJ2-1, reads DSGVTQTPKHLITATGQRVTLRCSPRSGDLSVYWYQQSLDQGLQFLIQYYNGEERAKGNILERFSAQQFPDLHSELNLSSLELGDSALYFCASSVGWGLAGVQEQFFGPGTRLTVL.

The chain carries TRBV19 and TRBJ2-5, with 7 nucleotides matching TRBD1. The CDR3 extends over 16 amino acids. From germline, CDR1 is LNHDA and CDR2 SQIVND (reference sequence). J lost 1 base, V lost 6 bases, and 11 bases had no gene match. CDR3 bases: TGTGCCAGTAGCAGAGGGAACAGGGGATCCCAAGAGACCCAGTACTTC. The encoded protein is CASSRGNRGSQETQYF.

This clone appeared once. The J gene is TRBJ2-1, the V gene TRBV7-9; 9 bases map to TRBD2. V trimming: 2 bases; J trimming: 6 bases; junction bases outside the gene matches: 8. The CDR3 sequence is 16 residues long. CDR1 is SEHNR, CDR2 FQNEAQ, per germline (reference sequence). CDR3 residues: CASSLMGLATGNEQFF. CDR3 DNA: TGTGCCAGCAGCTTAATGGGACTAGCAACGGGCAATGAGCAGTTCTTC.

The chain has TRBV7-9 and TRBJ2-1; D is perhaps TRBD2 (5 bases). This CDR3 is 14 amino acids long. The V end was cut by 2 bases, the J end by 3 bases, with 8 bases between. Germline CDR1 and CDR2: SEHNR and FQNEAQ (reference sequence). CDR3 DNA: TGTGCCAGCAGCTTAATAGGACTCTACAATGAGCAGTTCTTC. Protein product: CASSLIGLYNEQFF.

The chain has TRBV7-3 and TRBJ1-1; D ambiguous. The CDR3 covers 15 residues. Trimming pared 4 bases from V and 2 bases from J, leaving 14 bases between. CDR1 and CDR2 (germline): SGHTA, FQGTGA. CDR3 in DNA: TGTGCCAGCAGCTCCCCCCAGGTGAGAAACACTGAAGCTTTCTTT. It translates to CASSSPQVRNTEAFF.

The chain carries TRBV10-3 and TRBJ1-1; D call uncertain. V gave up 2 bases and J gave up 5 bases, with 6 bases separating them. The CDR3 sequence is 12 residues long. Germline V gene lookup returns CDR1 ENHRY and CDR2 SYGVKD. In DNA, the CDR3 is TGTGCCATCAGTGAGAAGGTGACTGAAGCTTTCTTT. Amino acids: CAISEKVTEAFF.

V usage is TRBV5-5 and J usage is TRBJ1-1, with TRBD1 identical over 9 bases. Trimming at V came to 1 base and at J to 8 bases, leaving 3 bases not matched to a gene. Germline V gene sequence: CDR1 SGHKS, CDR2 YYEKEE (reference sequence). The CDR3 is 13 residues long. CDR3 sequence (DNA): TGTGCCAGCAGCTTGACAGGGGGCTTCGAAGCTTTCTTT. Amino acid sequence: CASSLTGGFEAFF.

The CDR3 bases are TGTGCCTGGACTAGCTCTGGAAACACCATATATTTT. Residues: CAWTSSGNTIYF. The chain carries TRBV30 and TRBJ1-3; D ambiguous. The CDR3 is 12 amino acids. With 4 bases removed from V and 0 bases from J, the gap between germline ends came to 4 bases. The germline gives CDR1 GTSNPN, CDR2 SVGIG (reference sequence).

The CDR3 protein is CASRFGGELFF. The DNA of the CDR3 is TGTGCCAGCCGGTTTGGCGGGGAGCTGTTTTTT. V and J are TRBV27 and TRBJ2-2, with D hard to call. The CDR3 sequence is 11 residues long. V was shortened by 8 bases and J by 7 bases, with 8 bases between the two germline ends. CDR1 is MNHEY, CDR2 SMNVEV, per germline (reference sequence).

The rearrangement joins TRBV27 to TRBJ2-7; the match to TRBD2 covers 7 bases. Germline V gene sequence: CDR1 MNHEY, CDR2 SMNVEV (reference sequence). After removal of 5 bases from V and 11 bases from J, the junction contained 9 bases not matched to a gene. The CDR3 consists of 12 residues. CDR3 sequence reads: CASSPLGRGKYF. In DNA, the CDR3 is TGTGCCAGCAGTCCGCTGGGGAGGGGAAAGTACTTC.

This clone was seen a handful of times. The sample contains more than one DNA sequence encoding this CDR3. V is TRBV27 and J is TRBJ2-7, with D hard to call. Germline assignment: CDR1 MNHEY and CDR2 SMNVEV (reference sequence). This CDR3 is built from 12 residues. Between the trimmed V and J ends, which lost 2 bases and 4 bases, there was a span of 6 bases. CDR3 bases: TGTGCCAGCAGTTTAACCGGATACGAGCAGTACTTC. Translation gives CASSLTGYEQYF.

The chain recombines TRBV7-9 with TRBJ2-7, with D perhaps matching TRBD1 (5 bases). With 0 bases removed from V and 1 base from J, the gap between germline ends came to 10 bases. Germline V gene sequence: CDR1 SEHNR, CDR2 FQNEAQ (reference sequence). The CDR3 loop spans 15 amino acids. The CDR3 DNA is TGTGCCAGCAGCTTAGCAGGGGATGGTTCCTACGAGCAGTACTTC. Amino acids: CASSLAGDGSYEQYF.

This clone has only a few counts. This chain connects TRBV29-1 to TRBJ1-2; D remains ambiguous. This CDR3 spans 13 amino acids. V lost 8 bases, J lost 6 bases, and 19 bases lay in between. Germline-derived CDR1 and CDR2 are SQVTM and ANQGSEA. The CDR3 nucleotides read TGCAGCTTCTCAGATGGGTTTAGTGATGGCTACACCTTC. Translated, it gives CSFSDGFSDGYTF.

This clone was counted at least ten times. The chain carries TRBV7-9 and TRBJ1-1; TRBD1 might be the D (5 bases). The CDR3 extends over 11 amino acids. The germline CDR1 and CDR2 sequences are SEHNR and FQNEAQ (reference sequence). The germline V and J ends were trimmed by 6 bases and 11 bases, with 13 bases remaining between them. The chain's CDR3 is CASSRGLAAFF. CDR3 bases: TGTGCCAGCAGTCGGGGCCTTGCTGCTTTCTTT.

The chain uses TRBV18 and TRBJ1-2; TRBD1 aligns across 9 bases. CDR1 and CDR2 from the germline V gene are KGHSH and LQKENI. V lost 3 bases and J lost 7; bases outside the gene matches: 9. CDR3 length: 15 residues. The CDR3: CASSPSRDREVGYTF. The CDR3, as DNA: TGTGCCAGCTCACCGTCCCGGGACAGGGAAGTTGGCTACACCTTC.

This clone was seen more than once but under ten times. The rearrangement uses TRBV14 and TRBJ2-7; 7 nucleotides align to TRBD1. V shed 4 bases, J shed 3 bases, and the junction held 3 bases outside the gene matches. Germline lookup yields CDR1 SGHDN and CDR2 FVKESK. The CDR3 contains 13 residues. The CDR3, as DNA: TGTGCCAGCAGCCTAGGGGGCGGCTACGAGCAGTACTTC. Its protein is CASSLGGGYEQYF.

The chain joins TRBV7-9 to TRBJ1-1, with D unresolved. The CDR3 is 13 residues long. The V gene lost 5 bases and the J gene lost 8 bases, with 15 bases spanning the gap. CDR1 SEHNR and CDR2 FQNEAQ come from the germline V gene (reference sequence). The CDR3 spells CASSQTGLLEAFF. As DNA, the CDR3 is TGTGCCAGCAGCCAAACCGGACTCCTGGAAGCTTTCTTT.

DNA of the CDR3: TGTGCCAGCAGCTCGGGCCGGCTGGGAGAGACCCAGTACTTC. Translating gives CASSSGRLGETQYF. The chain has TRBV7-9 and TRBJ2-5; D ambiguous. V was shortened by 4 bases and J by 4 bases, with 13 bases between the two germline ends. The V gene's germline CDR1 is SEHNR and CDR2 FQNEAQ (reference sequence). The CDR3 runs to 14 residues.

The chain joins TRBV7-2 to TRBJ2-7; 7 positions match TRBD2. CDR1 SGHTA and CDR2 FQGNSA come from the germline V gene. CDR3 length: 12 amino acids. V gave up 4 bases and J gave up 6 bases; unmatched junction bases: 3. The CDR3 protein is CASSWGGVEQYF. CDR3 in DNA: TGTGCCAGCAGCTGGGGAGGGGTCGAGCAGTACTTC.

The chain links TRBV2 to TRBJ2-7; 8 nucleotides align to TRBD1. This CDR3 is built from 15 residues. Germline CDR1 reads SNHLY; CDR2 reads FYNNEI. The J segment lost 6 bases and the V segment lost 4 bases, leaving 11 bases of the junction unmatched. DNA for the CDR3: TGTGCCAGCAGTGGGAGGACAGGGCAGCCCCCCGAGCAGTACTTC. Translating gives CASSGRTGQPPEQYF.